One and the same sample provided the 3 T cell receptor beta chains below, sequenced in a study of blood T cell repertoires in COVID-19. Some clones are missing from TCRdb's copy, which holds only in-frame ones; the method was immunoSEQ multiplex PCR. The data contain more than 250,000 clones, roughly nine tenths of them singletons. Sequences were obtained from PBMCs or T cells enriched from blood (not recorded which). The receptors derive from a woman aged 25 to 39 who had recovered from COVID-19.

The chain employs TRBV4-2 and TRBJ2-7; 13 bases are a match to TRBD2. CDR1 LGHNA and CDR2 YNFKEQ come from the germline V gene. The V segment lost 0 bases and the J segment 7 bases; nucleotides outside the gene matches: 9. This CDR3 has 17 residues. CDR3 sequence reads: CASSQEARLAGGREQYF. CDR3 nucleotide sequence: TGTGCCAGCAGCCAAGAAGCCCGACTAGCGGGGGGTAGGGAGCAGTACTTC.

This chain uses TRBV5-1 with TRBJ2-1, with 8 bases fitting TRBD2. CDR3 size: 16 residues. Germline CDR1 SGHRS, CDR2 YFSETQ. The ends lost 3 bases at V and 10 bases at J; junction bases unmatched: 15. The CDR3 DNA sequence: TGCGCCAGCAGCTCTGATCGCGGGGGGCCCCTCCGGGAGCAGTTCTTC. Its protein is CASSSDRGGPLREQFF.

This chain joins TRBV29-1 and TRBJ2-7; weak D call: TRBD2 (7 bases). V lost 6 bases to trimming and J lost 7 bases, with 16 bases between them. Germline CDR1 and CDR2: SQVTM and ANQGSEA. This CDR3 is built from 12 residues. Here the CDR3 DNA reads TGCAGCGTCGATAAAGGGGGGGCGGAGCAGTACTTC. It is translated as CSVDKGGAEQYF.